The present entry profiles one T cell receptor (beta chain) with its context. This entry is derived from a study of blood T cell repertoires in COVID-19. Study background: Acute-phase and convalescent COVID-19 samples originated in the United States, Italy and Spain. Sources were T cells, B-cell-depleted T cells, or PBMCs; the material itself was cDNA or gDNA.

Original handling: By means of reference gene primer amplification, nucleated cell counts were estimated. Assay used: immunoSEQ multiplex PCR; TCRdb lists only in-frame clones, some missing. For V, J and clone size, that table is used; D and trimming come from the DNA. The sample carries about 670,000 clones, 75% to 90% recorded once. The J segment lost 7 bases and the V segment lost 8 bases, leaving 5 bases of the junction unmatched. The CDR3 is 12 residues long. Germline CDR1 and CDR2: SNHLY and FYNNEI. Input material: peripheral blood. The chain employs TRBV2 and TRBJ1-2; 9 bases line up with TRBD1. This receptor was taken from a woman younger than 30 with acute or convalescent COVID-19. CDR3 DNA: TGTGCCAGCGGGGGACAGGGTCTTGGCTACACCTTC. It yields the protein CASGGQGLGYTF.